What follows are 5 T cell receptor beta chains derived from one specimen sequenced in a study of T cell changes during pregnancy in multiple sclerosis. Generated by immunoSEQ multiplex PCR, the TCRdb table keeps only in-frame clones and is missing some. The profile shows around 100,000 clones, roughly 93% of them singletons. Sequencing used peripheral blood, obtained after pregnancy. These receptors originate from a female donor with multiple sclerosis, enrolled in a pregnancy study.

This clone was found a few times. V is TRBV4-1 and J is TRBJ1-1; the match to TRBD1 covers 8 bases. V lost 4 bases, J lost 0 bases, and 4 bases stayed unmatched. From germline, CDR1 is MGHRA and CDR2 YSYEKL. This CDR3 has 15 residues. For the CDR3, the DNA is TGCGCCAGCAGCCTACAGGACAGGGTGAACACTGAAGCTTTCTTT. It specifies CASSLQDRVNTEAFF.

This clone was counted once. The chain links TRBV11-2 to TRBJ2-1; D not certain. Trimming removed 0 bases from V and 9 bases from J, with 6 bases in between. The CDR3 extends over 12 amino acids. Germline CDR1 and CDR2: SGHAT and FQNNGV. The CDR3 region is CASSLESGEQFF. DNA of the CDR3: TGTGCCAGCAGCTTAGAGTCGGGTGAGCAGTTCTTC. The variable domain in full, with the rest retrieved from reference TRBV11-2 and TRBJ2-1, is EAGVAQSPRYKIIEKRQSVAFWCNPISGHATLYWYQQILGQGPKLLIQFQNNGVVDDSQLPKDRFSAERLKGVDSTLKIQPAKLEDSAVYLCASSLESGEQFFGPGTRLTVL.

The gene calls are TRBV19 and TRBJ1-3; D possibly corresponds to TRBD1 (6 bases). V was clipped by 4 bases and J by 0 bases, with 10 bases between them. The CDR3 length is 15 residues. Germline CDR1 is LNHDA and CDR2 is SQIVND (reference sequence). The CDR3 region has the DNA TGTGCCAGTAGTACCCGACAGGTCTCTGGAAACACCATATATTTT. This sequence encodes CASSTRQVSGNTIYF.

The chain combines TRBV7-8 with TRBJ1-2, with D tentatively TRBD1 (5 bases). V lost 5 bases and J lost 6, with 16 bases in between. The germline CDR1 and CDR2 sequences are SGHVS and FQNEAQ. This CDR3 is built from 14 residues. The CDR3: CASSPLGGVNGYTF. In nucleotides, the CDR3 is TGTGCCAGCAGCCCACTGGGGGGGGTAAATGGCTACACCTTC.

The chain uses TRBV13 and TRBJ1-1, with a tentative D call TRBD1 (5 bases). The CDR3 contains 14 residues. V gave up 1 base and J gave up 3 bases, with 9 bases separating them. Germline V gene data show CDR1 as PRHDT and CDR2 as FYEKMQ (reference sequence). The CDR3 region is CASSLDRGDTEAFF. The CDR3 coding sequence is TGTGCCAGCAGCTTAGATCGGGGGGACACTGAAGCTTTCTTT. Based on the CDR3 plus reference TRBV13 and TRBJ1-1, the full variable domain is AAGVIQSPRHLIKEKRETATLKCYPIPRHDTVYWYQQGPGQDPQFLISFYEKMQSDKGSIPDRFSAQQFSDYHSELNMSSLELGDSALYFCASSLDRGDTEAFFGQGTRLTVV.